These 20 T cell receptor beta chains share one sample of origin, sequenced in a study of cytomegalovirus exposure and HLA in healthy donors. Primers included in the PCR were 60 Vbeta and 13 Jbeta primers. The method was immunoSEQ multiplex PCR; TCRdb's version includes in-frame clones alone and lacks a portion of them. The sample has a few hundred thousand clones; 75% to 85% are singletons. Sequenced sample: PBMCs. The receptors here all came from a girl between 2 and 10 years old in good health and CMV-seronegative.

The chain employs TRBV5-5 and TRBJ1-2, with a weak D call TRBD1 (6 bases). The CDR3 spans 13 residues. Per germline, CDR1 SGHKS and CDR2 YYEKEE (reference sequence). V dropped 1 base and J dropped 3 bases, with 7 bases sitting between them. The DNA for the CDR3 is TGTGCCAGCAGCTTGTCAGGGGACTATGGCTACACCTTC. It is translated as CASSLSGDYGYTF.

This chain uses TRBV7-9 with TRBJ2-1, with 9 bases identical to TRBD2. Germline V gene lookup returns CDR1 SEHNR and CDR2 FQNEAQ (reference sequence). V trimming: 0 bases; J trimming: 6 bases; junction bases outside the gene matches: 3. The CDR3 runs to 15 residues. CDR3 loop: CASSLAGAGGNEQFF. The DNA of the CDR3 is TGTGCCAGCAGCTTAGCGGGAGCGGGGGGCAATGAGCAGTTCTTC. The whole variable domain, filled in from reference TRBV7-9 and TRBJ2-1, reads DTGVSQNPRHKITKRGQNVTFRCDPISEHNRLYWYRQTLGQGPEFLTYFQNEAQLEKSRLLSDRFSAERPKGSFSTLEIQRTEQGDSAMYLCASSLAGAGGNEQFFGPGTRLTVL.

V gene TRBV28 combines with J gene TRBJ1-2; D not certain. The V end was cut by 5 bases, the J end by 4 bases, with 8 bases between. This CDR3 is built from 12 residues. The germline V gene has CDR1 MDHEN and CDR2 SYDVKM. The CDR3: CASSQLIYGYTF. CDR3 in DNA: TGTGCCAGCAGTCAACTGATCTATGGCTACACCTTC.

This clone was seen a few times. The chain has TRBV30 and TRBJ2-4; D is perhaps TRBD1 (5 bases). Germline CDR1 is GTSNPN and CDR2 is SVGIG (reference sequence). CDR3 size: 14 residues. The ends were cut back, 1 base at V and 8 bases at J, with 15 bases in the middle. CDR3 DNA sequence: TGTGCCTGGAGTGCGTCAGGGAAAATACACATTCAGTACTTC. Protein product: CAWSASGKIHIQYF. The variable domain in full, completed from reference TRBV30 and TRBJ2-4, reads SQTIHQWPATLVQPVGSPLSLECTVEGTSNPNLYWYRQAAGRGLQLLFYSVGIGQISSEVPQNLSASRPQDRQFILSSKKLLLSDSGFYLCAWSASGKIHIQYFGAGTRLSVL.

A few counts support this clone. This sequence joins TRBV5-1 and TRBJ1-4; D uncertain. This CDR3 contains 13 residues. The ends were cut back, 0 bases at V and 7 bases at J, with 7 bases in the middle. Germline V CDR1 and CDR2: SGHRS, YFSETQ. In nucleotides, the CDR3 is TGCGCCAGCAGCTTGGGAGGTGGTGAAAAACTGTTTTTT. Translating gives CASSLGGGEKLFF.

This clone came up a few times. The chain is built from TRBV19 and TRBJ1-3; D uncertain. CDR3 length: 10 amino acids. Germline-derived CDR1 and CDR2 are LNHDA and SQIVND (reference sequence). V was cut by 9 bases and J by 3 bases, with 3 bases left in between. CDR3 nucleotides: TGTGCCAGCGGTGGAAACACCATATATTTT. It yields the protein CASGGNTIYF.

The genes are TRBV4-2 and TRBJ2-1; TRBD2 matches at 7 bases. Germline V gene lookup returns CDR1 LGHNA and CDR2 YNFKEQ. The CDR3 length is 17 residues. The J segment lost 8 bases and the V segment lost 2 bases, leaving 15 bases of the junction unmatched. The CDR3 sequence is CASSQMPSGTKLDEQFF. The CDR3 DNA follows: TGTGCCAGCAGCCAAATGCCTTCCGGGACTAAGTTGGATGAGCAGTTCTTC.

The rearrangement uses TRBV5-1 and TRBJ1-3; maybe TRBD1 (5 bases). Between the trimmed V and J ends, which lost 4 bases and 7 bases, there was a span of 12 bases. The CDR3 is 13 residues long. Germline V gene sequence: CDR1 SGHRS, CDR2 YFSETQ. CDR3 in amino acids: CASSTDRINTIYF. CDR3 nucleotides: TGCGCCAGCAGCACCGACAGAATCAACACCATATATTTT.

The chain is built from TRBV6-6 and TRBJ2-5; 13 bases match TRBD2. After removal of 2 bases from V and 7 bases from J, the junction contained 4 bases not matched to a gene. The germline V gene has CDR1 MNHNY and CDR2 SVGAGI (reference sequence). The CDR3 contains 15 residues. As DNA, the CDR3 is TGTGCCAGCAGTTACGGGACTAGCGGGACGGGGACCCAGTACTTC. Its protein product is CASSYGTSGTGTQYF.

This clone showed up just once. The V call is TRBV19, the J call TRBJ2-7; 8 bases are shared with TRBD2. This CDR3 comprises 21 residues. CDR1 and CDR2 from the germline V gene are LNHDA and SQIVND (reference sequence). J was trimmed by 0 bases and V by 4 bases; bases with no gene match: 23. The CDR3 sequence is CASSTNNLPGSSGSSSYEQYF. Written as DNA, the CDR3 is TGTGCCAGTAGTACAAACAACCTGCCAGGGTCAAGCGGGAGTAGCTCCTACGAGCAGTACTTC.

The chain has TRBV7-6 and TRBJ2-5; unclear D gene. CDR3 length: 11 amino acids. Germline assignment: CDR1 SGHVS and CDR2 FNYEAQ. Trimming pared 4 bases from V and 5 bases from J, leaving 5 bases between. CDR3 in DNA: TGTGCCAGCAGCTCGCGTGAGACCCAGTACTTC. It specifies CASSSRETQYF.

This sequence joins TRBV30 and TRBJ1-6; D is unclear. Trimming cost V 1 base and J 10 bases, with 17 bases left between them. The germline gives CDR1 GTSNPN, CDR2 SVGIG (reference sequence). The length of the CDR3 is 15 residues. CDR3 sequence: CAWSAPPRGRSPLHF. In DNA, the CDR3 is TGTGCCTGGAGTGCCCCCCCGAGAGGGCGATCACCCCTCCACTTT.

In this sample, this clone turned up a few times. The chain links TRBV7-3 to TRBJ2-1; D is undetermined. The germline V gene has CDR1 SGHTA and CDR2 FQGTGA. V dropped 3 bases and J dropped 5 bases, with 11 bases sitting between them. The CDR3 runs 14 residues. The CDR3 spells CASSLLFSHNEQFF. In DNA, the CDR3 is TGTGCCAGCAGCTTGTTGTTTAGTCACAATGAGCAGTTCTTC.

The chain joins TRBV5-8 to TRBJ1-2; maybe TRBD1 (6 bases). The CDR3 covers 13 residues. Germline values: CDR1 SGHTS, CDR2 YDEGEE. V shed 3 bases and J shed 7 bases, with 13 bases lying between them. The CDR3 nucleotides read TGTGCCAGCAGCTGGTGGCAGGGGCTTGGCTACACCTTC. Residues: CASSWWQGLGYTF.

V gene TRBV5-6 combines with J gene TRBJ2-2, with TRBD1 as a possible D gene (6 bases). V gave up 4 bases and J gave up 9 bases, with 22 bases separating them. Germline CDR1 is SGHDT and CDR2 is YYEEEE. This CDR3 has 16 amino acids. CDR3 amino acids: CASSAPFGTKGRELFF. The CDR3 DNA follows: TGTGCCAGCAGCGCGCCGTTTGGGACAAAAGGACGGGAGCTGTTTTTT.

The chain carries TRBV11-2 and TRBJ1-1; TRBD1 agrees at 8 bases. The CDR3 has 15 residues. J lost 6 bases, V lost 2 bases, and 8 bases had no gene match. The germline gives CDR1 SGHAT, CDR2 FQNNGV. Here the CDR3 reads CASSLNPGTGSEAFF. The CDR3 region has the DNA TGTGCCAGCAGCTTAAACCCGGGGACAGGTTCTGAAGCTTTCTTT.

This clone has a handful of counts. The chain couples TRBV30 to TRBJ2-7; 7 nucleotides match TRBD1. The junction had 10 bases not matched to a gene; V was cut back by 7 bases and J by 1 base. Germline lookup yields CDR1 GTSNPN and CDR2 SVGIG (reference sequence). The CDR3 loop spans 14 amino acids. Here the CDR3 reads CAYQRDSQSYEQYF. The CDR3 DNA reads TGTGCCTACCAGAGGGACAGTCAGTCCTACGAGCAGTACTTC.

This clone has a handful of counts. The junction differs from germline at one of its ends, possibly a read error. The chain uses TRBV7-9 and TRBJ2-7; 14 nucleotides line up with TRBD2. CDR1 is SEHNR and CDR2 is FQNEAQ in the germline V gene (reference sequence). This CDR3 spans 18 amino acids. The CDR3 is CSSSFGTSGSRASYEQYF. CDR3 coding DNA: TGTTCCAGCAGCTTTGGGACTAGCGGGAGTAGGGCCTCCTACGAGCAGTACTTC.

This sequence joins TRBV9 and TRBJ1-1; D uncertain. The V end was cut by 1 base, the J end by 0 bases, with 7 bases between. The CDR3 sequence is 14 residues long. Germline V gives CDR1 SGDLS, CDR2 YYNGEE. CDR3 residues: CASSVTHMNTEAFF. The CDR3 DNA is TGTGCCAGCAGCGTAACACACATGAACACTGAAGCTTTCTTT.

The chain is built from TRBV7-9 and TRBJ1-5, with 7 bases fitting TRBD1. Germline V gives CDR1 SEHNR, CDR2 FQNEAQ (reference sequence). V lost 3 bases and J lost 6; bases outside the gene matches: 2. This CDR3 is built from 13 residues. The CDR3 nucleotides read TGTGCCAGCAGCTTCAACAGGGGTCAGCCCCAGCATTTT. Amino acid sequence: CASSFNRGQPQHF.